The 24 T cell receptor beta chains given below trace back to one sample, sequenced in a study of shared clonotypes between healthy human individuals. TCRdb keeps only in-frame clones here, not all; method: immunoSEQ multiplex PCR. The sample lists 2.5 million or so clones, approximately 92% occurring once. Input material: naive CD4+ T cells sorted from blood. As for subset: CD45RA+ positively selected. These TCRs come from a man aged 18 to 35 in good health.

This chain's CDR3 is CASSLEDGEKLFF. In DNA form, the CDR3 reads TGCGCCAGCAGCTTAGAGGATGGCGAAAAACTGTTTTTT. The chain couples TRBV5-1 to TRBJ1-4, with D hard to call. Germline CDR1 is SGHRS and CDR2 is YFSETQ. The CDR3 extends over 13 amino acids. Trimming left V 2 bases short and J 8 bases short, with 10 bases between.

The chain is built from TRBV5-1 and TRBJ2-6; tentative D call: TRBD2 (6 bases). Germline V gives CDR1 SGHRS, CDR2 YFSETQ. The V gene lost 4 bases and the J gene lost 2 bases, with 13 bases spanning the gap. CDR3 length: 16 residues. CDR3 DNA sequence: TGCGCCAGCAGCCTCCCGGGACTGGCTGGGGCCAACGTCCTGACTTTC. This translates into CASSLPGLAGANVLTF. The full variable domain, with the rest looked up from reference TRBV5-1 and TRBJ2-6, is KAGVTQTPRYLIKTRGQQVTLSCSPISGHRSVSWYQQTPGQGLQFLFEYFSETQRNKGNFPGRFSGRQFSNSRSEMNVSTLELGDSALYLCASSLPGLAGANVLTFGAGSRLTVL.

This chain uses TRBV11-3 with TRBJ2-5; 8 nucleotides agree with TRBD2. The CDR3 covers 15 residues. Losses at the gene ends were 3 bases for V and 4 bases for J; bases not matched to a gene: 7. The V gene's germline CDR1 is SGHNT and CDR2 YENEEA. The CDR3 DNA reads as TGTGCCAGCAGCTTCGCCGGGGGGGTCGGAGAGACCCAGTACTTC. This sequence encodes CASSFAGGVGETQYF. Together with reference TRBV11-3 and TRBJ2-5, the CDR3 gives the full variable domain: EAGVVQSPRYKIIEKKQPVAFWCNPISGHNTLYWYLQNLGQGPELLIRYENEEAVDDSQLPKDRFSAERLKGVDSTLKIQPAELGDSAVYLCASSFAGGVGETQYFGPGTRLLVL.

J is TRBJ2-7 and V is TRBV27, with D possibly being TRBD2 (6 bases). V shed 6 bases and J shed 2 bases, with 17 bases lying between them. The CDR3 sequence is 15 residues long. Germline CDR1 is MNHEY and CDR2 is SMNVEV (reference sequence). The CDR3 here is CASRGDFLGAYEQYF. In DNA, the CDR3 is TGTGCCAGCAGGGGGGACTTCCTCGGGGCCTACGAGCAGTACTTC.

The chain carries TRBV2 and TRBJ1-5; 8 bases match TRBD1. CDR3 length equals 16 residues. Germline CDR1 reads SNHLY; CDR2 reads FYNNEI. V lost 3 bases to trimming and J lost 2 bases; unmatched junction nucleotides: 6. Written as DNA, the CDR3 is TGTGCCAGCAGTGATTCGACAGGGGTGGGCAATCAGCCCCAGCATTTT. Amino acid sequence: CASSDSTGVGNQPQHF.

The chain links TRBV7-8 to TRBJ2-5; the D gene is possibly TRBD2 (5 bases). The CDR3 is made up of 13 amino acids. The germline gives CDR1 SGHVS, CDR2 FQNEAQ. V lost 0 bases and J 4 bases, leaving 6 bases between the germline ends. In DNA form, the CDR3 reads TGTGCCAGCAGCTTAGCGGGAGCAGAGACCCAGTACTTC. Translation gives CASSLAGAETQYF. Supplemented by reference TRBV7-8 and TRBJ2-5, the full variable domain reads GAGVSQSPRYKVAKRGQDVALRCDPISGHVSLFWYQQALGQGPEFLTYFQNEAQLDKSGLPSDRFFAERPEGSVSTLKIQRTQQEDSAVYLCASSLAGAETQYFGPGTRLLVL.

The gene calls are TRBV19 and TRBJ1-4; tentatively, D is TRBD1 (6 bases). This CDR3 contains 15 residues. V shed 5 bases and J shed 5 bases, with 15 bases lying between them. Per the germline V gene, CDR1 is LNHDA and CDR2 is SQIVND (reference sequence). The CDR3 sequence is CASSSTGTRNEKLFF. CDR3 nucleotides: TGTGCCAGTAGTTCCACCGGGACAAGGAATGAAAAACTGTTTTTT.

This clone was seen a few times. DNA for the CDR3: TGTGCCAGCGCAACTGGATCACAGGGGACCCAGTACTTC. Protein: CASATGSQGTQYF. The chain is built from TRBV2 and TRBJ2-5; a possible D gene is TRBD1 (6 bases). This CDR3 contains 13 residues. V was cut by 8 bases and J by 7 bases, with 17 bases left in between. The germline V gene encodes CDR1 SNHLY and CDR2 FYNNEI.

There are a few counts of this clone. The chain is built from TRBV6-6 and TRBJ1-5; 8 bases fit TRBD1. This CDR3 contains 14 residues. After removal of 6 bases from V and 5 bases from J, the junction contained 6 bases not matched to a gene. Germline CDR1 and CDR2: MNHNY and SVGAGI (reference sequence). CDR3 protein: CASRRQGFDQPQHF. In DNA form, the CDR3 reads TGTGCCAGCAGAAGACAGGGGTTCGATCAGCCCCAGCATTTT.

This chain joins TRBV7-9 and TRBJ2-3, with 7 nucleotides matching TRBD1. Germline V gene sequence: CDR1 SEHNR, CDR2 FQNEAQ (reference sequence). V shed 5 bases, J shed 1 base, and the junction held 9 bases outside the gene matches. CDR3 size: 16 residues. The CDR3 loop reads CASSRGPTGGTDTQYF. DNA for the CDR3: TGTGCCAGCAGCCGAGGGCCTACAGGGGGCACAGATACGCAGTATTTT. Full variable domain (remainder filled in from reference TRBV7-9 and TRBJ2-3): DTGVSQNPRHKITKRGQNVTFRCDPISEHNRLYWYRQTLGQGPEFLTYFQNEAQLEKSRLLSDRFSAERPKGSFSTLEIQRTEQGDSAMYLCASSRGPTGGTDTQYFGPGTRLTVL.

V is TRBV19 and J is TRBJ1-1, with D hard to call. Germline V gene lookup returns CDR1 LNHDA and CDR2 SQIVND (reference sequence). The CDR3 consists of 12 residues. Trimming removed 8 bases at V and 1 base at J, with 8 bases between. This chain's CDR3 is CASRPTNTEAFF. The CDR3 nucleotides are TGTGCCAGTCGACCGACGAACACTGAAGCTTTCTTT.

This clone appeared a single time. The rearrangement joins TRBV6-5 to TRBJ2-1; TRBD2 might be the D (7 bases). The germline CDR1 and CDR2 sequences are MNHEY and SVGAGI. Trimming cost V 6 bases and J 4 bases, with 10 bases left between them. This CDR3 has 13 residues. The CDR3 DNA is TGTGCCAGCAGAGGGGGGGCTTACAATGAGCAGTTCTTC. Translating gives CASRGGAYNEQFF.

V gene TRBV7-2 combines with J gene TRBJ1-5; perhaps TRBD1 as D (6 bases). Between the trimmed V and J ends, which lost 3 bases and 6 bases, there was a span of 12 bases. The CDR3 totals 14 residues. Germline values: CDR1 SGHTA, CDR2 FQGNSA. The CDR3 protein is CASSFEDRRQPQHF. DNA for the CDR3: TGTGCCAGCAGCTTCGAAGACAGGCGTCAGCCCCAGCATTTT.

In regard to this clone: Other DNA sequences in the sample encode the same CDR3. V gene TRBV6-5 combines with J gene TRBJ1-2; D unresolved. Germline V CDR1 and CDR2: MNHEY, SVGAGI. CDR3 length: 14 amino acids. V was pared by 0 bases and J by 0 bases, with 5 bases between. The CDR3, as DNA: TGTGCCAGCAGTTACTCGGGCACTAACTATGGCTACACCTTC. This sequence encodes CASSYSGTNYGYTF.

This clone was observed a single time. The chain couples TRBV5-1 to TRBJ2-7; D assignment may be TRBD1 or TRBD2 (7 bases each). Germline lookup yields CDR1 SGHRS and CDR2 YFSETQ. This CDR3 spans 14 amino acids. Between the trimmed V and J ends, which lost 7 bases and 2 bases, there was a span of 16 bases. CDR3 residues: CASQKRDSPYEQYF. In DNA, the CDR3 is TGCGCCAGCCAGAAGCGGGACAGTCCCTACGAGCAGTACTTC.

The CDR3 nucleotides are TGTGCCAGCTCTTCTCAACAGGGGGCATCCTACGAGCAGTACTTC. The encoded protein is CASSSQQGASYEQYF. The rearrangement joins TRBV18 to TRBJ2-7; 9 positions agree with TRBD1. CDR1 KGHSH and CDR2 LQKENI come from the germline V gene. The CDR3 length is 15 residues. The J segment lost 1 base and the V segment lost 6 bases, leaving 7 bases of the junction unmatched.

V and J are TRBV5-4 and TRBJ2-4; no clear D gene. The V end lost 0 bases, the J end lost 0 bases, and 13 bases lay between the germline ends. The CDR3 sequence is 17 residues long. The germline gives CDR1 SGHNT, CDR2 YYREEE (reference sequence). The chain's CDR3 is CASSLALPGLAKNIQYF. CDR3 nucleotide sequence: TGTGCCAGCAGCTTGGCTCTTCCAGGATTAGCCAAAAACATTCAGTACTTC. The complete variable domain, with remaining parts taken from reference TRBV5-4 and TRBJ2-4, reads ETGVTQSPTHLIKTRGQQVTLRCSSQSGHNTVSWYQQALGQGPQFIFQYYREEENGRGNFPPRFSGLQFPNYSSELNVNALELDDSALYLCASSLALPGLAKNIQYFGAGTRLSVL.

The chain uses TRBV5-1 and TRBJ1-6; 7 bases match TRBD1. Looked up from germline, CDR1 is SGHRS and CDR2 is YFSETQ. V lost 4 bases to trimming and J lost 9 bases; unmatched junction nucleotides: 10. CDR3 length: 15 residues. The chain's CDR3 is CASSARQGAASPLHF. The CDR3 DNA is TGCGCCAGCAGCGCACGACAGGGAGCCGCTTCACCCCTCCACTTT. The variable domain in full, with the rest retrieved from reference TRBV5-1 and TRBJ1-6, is KAGVTQTPRYLIKTRGQQVTLSCSPISGHRSVSWYQQTPGQGLQFLFEYFSETQRNKGNFPGRFSGRQFSNSRSEMNVSTLELGDSALYLCASSARQGAASPLHFGNGTRLTVT.

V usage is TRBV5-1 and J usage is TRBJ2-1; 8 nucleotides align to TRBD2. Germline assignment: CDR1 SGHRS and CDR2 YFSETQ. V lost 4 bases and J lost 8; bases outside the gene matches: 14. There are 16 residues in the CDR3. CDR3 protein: CASSPGRGGRRDEQFF. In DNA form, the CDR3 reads TGCGCCAGCAGCCCCGGGAGGGGAGGGAGACGTGATGAGCAGTTCTTC. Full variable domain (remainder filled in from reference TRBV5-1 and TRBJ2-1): KAGVTQTPRYLIKTRGQQVTLSCSPISGHRSVSWYQQTPGQGLQFLFEYFSETQRNKGNFPGRFSGRQFSNSRSEMNVSTLELGDSALYLCASSPGRGGRRDEQFFGPGTRLTVL.

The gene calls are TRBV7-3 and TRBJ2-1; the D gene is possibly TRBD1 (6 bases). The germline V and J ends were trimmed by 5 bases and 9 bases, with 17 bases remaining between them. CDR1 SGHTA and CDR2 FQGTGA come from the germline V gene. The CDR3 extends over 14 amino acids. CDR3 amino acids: CASSVMGQGSEQFF. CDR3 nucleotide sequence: TGTGCCAGCAGCGTAATGGGACAAGGGAGTGAGCAGTTCTTC.

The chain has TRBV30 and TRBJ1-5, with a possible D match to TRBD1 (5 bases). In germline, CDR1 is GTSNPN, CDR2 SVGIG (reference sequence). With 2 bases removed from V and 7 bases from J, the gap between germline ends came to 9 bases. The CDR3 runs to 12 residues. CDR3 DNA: TGTGCCTGGAGTCGGCAGGGCCAGCCCCAGCATTTT. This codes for CAWSRQGQPQHF.

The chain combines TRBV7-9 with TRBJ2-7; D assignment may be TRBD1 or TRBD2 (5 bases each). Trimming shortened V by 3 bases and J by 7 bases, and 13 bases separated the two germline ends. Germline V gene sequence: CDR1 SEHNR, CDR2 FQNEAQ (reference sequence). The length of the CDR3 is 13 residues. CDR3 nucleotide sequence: TGTGCCAGCAGCTTGGTGGGGGACCTGGAGCAGTACTTC. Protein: CASSLVGDLEQYF.

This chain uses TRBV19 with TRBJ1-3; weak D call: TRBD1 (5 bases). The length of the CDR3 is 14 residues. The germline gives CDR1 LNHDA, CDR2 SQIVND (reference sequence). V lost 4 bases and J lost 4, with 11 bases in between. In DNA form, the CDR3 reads TGTGCCAGTAGTACCCCAGGGATCGGAAACACCATATATTTT. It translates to CASSTPGIGNTIYF.

DNA for the CDR3: TGTGCCAGCAGCTTAGCCCAGGGGGGAGCCGCTAACTATGGCTACACCTTC. As protein: CASSLAQGGAANYGYTF. V and J are TRBV11-2 and TRBJ1-2; TRBD1 matches 7 bases. Germline values: CDR1 SGHAT, CDR2 FQNNGV. The CDR3 covers 17 residues. Trimming at V came to 1 base and at J to 0 bases, leaving 8 bases not matched to a gene.